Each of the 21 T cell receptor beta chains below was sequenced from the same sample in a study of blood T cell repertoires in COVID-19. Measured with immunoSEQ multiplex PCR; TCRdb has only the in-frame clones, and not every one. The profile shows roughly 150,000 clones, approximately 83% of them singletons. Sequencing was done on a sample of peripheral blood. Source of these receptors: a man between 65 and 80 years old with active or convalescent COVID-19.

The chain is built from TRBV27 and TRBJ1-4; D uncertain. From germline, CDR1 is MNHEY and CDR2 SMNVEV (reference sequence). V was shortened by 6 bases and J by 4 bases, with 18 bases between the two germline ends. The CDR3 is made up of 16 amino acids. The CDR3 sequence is CASSPNGLAGNEKLFF. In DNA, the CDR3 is TGTGCCAGCAGCCCGAACGGGCTGGCGGGTAATGAAAAACTGTTTTTT.

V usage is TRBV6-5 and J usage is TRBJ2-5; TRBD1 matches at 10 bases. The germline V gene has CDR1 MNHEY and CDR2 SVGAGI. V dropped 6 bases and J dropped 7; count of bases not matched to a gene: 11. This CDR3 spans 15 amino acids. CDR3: CASRTRQGAVGTQYF. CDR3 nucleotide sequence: TGTGCCAGCAGAACCCGACAGGGGGCGGTGGGGACCCAGTACTTC.

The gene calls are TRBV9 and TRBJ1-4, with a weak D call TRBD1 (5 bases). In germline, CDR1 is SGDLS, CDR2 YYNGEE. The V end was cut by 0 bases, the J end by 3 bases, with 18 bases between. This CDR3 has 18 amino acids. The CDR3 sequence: CASSVALGGASANEKLFF. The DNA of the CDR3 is TGTGCCAGCAGCGTAGCCCTGGGGGGAGCATCGGCTAATGAAAAACTGTTTTTT.

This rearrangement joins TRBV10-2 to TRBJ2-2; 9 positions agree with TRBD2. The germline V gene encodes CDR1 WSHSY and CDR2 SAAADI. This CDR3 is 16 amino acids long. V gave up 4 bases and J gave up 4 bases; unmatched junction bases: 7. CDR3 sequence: CASSGWLAGFTGELFF. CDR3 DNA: TGCGCCAGCAGTGGATGGCTAGCGGGGTTCACCGGGGAGCTGTTTTTT.

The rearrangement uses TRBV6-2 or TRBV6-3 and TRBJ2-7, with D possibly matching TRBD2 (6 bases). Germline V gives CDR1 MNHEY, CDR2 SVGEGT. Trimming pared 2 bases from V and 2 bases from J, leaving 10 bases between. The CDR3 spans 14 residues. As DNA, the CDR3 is TGTGCCAGCAGTTACGCAGGGAGGCCCTACGAGCAGTACTTC. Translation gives CASSYAGRPYEQYF.

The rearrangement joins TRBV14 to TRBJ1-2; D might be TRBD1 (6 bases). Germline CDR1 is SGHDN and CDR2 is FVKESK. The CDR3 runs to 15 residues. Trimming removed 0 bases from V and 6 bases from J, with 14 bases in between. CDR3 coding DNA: TGTGCCAGCAGCCAAGATCGGCTGGGGGCGCATGGCTACACCTTC. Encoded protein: CASSQDRLGAHGYTF. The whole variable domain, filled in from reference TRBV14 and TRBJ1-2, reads EAGVTQFPSHSVIEKGQTVTLRCDPISGHDNLYWYRRVMGKEIKFLLHFVKESKQDESGMPNNRFLAERTGGTYSTLKVQPAELEDSGVYFCASSQDRLGAHGYTFGSGTRLTVV.

The CDR3 reads CASSRDSMNTEAFF. CDR3 coding DNA: TGTGCCAGCAGCCGGGATAGCATGAACACTGAAGCTTTCTTT. This rearrangement joins TRBV5-5 to TRBJ1-1; D gene unclear. The CDR3 totals 14 residues. From germline, CDR1 is SGHKS and CDR2 YYEKEE (reference sequence). Between the trimmed V and J ends, which lost 4 bases and 0 bases, there was a span of 10 bases.

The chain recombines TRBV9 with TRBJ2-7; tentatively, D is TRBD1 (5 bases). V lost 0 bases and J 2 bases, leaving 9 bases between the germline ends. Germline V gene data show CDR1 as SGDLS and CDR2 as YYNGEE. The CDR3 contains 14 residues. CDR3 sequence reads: CASSVGRTPYEQYF. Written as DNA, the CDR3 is TGTGCCAGCAGCGTAGGCCGGACACCCTACGAGCAGTACTTC.

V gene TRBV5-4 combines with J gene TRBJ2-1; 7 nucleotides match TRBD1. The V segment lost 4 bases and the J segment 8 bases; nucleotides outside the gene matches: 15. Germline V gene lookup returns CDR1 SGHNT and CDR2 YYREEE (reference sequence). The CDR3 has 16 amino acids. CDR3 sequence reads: CASSPRQGSLGHEQFF. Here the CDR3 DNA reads TGTGCCAGCAGCCCGAGACAGGGCTCCTTGGGGCATGAGCAGTTCTTC.

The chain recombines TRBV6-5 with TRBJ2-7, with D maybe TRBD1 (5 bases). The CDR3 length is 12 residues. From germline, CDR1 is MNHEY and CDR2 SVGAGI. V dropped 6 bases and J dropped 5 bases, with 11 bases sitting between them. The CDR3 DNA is TGTGCCAGCAGCCTTGACAGTGACGAGCAGTACTTC. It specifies CASSLDSDEQYF.

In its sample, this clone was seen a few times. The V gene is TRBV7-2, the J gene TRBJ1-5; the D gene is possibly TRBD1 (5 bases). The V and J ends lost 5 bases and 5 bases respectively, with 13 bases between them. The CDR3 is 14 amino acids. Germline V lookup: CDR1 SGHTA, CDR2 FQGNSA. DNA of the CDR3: TGTGCCAGCAGCCCTAGGGGTAGGGATCAGCCCCAGCATTTT. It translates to CASSPRGRDQPQHF.

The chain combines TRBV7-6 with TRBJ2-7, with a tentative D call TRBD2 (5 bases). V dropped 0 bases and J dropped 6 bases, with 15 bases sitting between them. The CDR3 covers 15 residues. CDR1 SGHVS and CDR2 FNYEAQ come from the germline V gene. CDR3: CASSLAGDPRGEQYF. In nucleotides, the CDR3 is TGTGCCAGCAGCTTAGCGGGAGACCCCCGGGGCGAGCAGTACTTC.

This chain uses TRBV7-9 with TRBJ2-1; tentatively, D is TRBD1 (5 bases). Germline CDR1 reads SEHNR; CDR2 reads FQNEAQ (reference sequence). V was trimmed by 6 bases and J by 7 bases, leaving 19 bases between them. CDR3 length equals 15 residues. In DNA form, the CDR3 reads TGTGCCAGCAGTCGTTTGACACAGACAGCAAATGAGCAGTTCTTC. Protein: CASSRLTQTANEQFF.

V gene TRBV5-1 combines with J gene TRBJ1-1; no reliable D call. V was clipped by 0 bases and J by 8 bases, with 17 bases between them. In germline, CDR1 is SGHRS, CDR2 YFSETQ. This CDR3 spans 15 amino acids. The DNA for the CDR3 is TGCGCCAGCAGCTTGGTGGAGGCTAACAGCAAGGAAGCTTTCTTT. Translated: CASSLVEANSKEAFF.

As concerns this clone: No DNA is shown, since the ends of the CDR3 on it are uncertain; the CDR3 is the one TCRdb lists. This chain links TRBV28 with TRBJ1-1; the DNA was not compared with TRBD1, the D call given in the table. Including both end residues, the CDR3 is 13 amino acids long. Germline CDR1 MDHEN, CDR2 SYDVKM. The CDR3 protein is CASSFGTGASDFF.

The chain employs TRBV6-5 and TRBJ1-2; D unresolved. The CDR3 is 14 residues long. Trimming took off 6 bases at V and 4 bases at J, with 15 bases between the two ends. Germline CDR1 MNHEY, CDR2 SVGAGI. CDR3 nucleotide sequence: TGTGCCAGCAGCCGCGGGCCACAGATCTATGGCTACACCTTC. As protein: CASSRGPQIYGYTF.

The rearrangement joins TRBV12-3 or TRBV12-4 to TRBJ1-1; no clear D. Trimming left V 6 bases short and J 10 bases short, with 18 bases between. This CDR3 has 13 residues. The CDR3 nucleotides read TGTGCCAGCAGGGCGCGTGGAGGTGATGGAGCTTTCTTT. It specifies CASRARGGDGAFF.

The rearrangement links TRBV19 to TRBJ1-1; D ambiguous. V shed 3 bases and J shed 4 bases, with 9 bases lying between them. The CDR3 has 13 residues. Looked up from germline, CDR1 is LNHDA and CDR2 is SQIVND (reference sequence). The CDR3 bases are TGTGCCAGTAGTATCACAACCAGCACTGAAGCTTTCTTT. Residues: CASSITTSTEAFF. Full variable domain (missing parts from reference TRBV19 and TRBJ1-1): DGGITQSPKYLFRKEGQNVTLSCEQNLNHDAMYWYRQDPGQGLRLIYYSQIVNDFQKGDIAEGYSVSREKKESFPLTVTSAQKNPTAFYLCASSITTSTEAFFGQGTRLTVV.

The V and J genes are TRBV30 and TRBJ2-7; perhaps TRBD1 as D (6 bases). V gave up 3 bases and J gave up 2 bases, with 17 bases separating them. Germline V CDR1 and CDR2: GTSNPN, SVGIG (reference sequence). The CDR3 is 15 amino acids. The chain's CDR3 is CAWSRRGHFPYEQYF. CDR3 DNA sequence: TGTGCCTGGAGCAGAAGGGGACATTTTCCCTACGAGCAGTACTTC.

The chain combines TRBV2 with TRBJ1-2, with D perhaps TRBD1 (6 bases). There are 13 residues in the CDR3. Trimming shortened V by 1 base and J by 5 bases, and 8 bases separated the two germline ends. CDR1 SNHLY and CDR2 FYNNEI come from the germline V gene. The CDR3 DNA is TGTGCCAGCAGTGAAGACAGGGAATATGGCTACACCTTC. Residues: CASSEDREYGYTF.

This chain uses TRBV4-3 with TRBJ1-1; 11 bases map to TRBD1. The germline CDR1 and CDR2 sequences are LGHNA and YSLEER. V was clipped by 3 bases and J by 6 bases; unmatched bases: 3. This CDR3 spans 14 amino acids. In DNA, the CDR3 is TGCGCCAGCAGCCATCCGGGACAGGGGGCTGAAGCTTTCTTT. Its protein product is CASSHPGQGAEAFF.